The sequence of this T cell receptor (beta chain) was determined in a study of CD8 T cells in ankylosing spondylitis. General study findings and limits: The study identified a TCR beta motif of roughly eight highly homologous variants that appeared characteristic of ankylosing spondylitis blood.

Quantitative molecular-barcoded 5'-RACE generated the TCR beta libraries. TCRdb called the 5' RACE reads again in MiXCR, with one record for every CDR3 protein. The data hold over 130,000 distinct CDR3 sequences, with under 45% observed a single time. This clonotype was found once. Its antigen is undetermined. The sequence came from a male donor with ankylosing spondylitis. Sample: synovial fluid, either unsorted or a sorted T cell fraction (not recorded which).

CDR3 loop: CASRAGWDREWDRTEAFF. Here the CDR3 DNA reads TGTGCCAGCAGGGCCGGCTGGGACAGGGAATGGGATCGCACTGAAGCTTTCTTT. V and J are TRBV2 and TRBJ1-1, with TRBD1 identical over 9 bases. CDR1 is SNHLY, CDR2 FYNNEI, per germline. The V gene end was trimmed by 6 bases and the J gene end by 4 bases; junction bases not matched to a gene: 18. CDR3 length equals 18 residues.